This T cell receptor (beta chain) was identified during a study of blood T cells in healthy people across ages. Study-wide results and caveats: Expanded clonotype shifts may have been confounded, as the donors had an unknown CMV status.

In this sample, this clonotype turned up a few times. Its antigen is not known. The V and J ends lost 1 base and 2 bases, in that order; junction bases with no gene match: 16. The CDR3 consists of 20 residues. The germline V gene encodes CDR1 DFQATT and CDR2 SNEGSKA (reference sequence). Using a J-beta primer mix together with a sample-barcoded 5' primer, a second PCR was run for roughly 6 to 12 cycles. TCRdb ran MiXCR on the 5' RACE reads and lists one entry per CDR3 protein. The data show around 650,000 distinct CDR3 sequences, about 34% seen once. Sequenced sample: blood. The chain uses TRBV20-1 and TRBJ2-4, with 11 nucleotides matching TRBD2. The source is a woman at least 80 years old in good health. The CDR3 protein is CSARGLGLAGGTTSKNIQYF. CDR3 DNA sequence: TGCAGTGCTAGAGGTTTAGGGCTAGCGGGGGGTACAACGTCCAAAAACATTCAGTACTTC.